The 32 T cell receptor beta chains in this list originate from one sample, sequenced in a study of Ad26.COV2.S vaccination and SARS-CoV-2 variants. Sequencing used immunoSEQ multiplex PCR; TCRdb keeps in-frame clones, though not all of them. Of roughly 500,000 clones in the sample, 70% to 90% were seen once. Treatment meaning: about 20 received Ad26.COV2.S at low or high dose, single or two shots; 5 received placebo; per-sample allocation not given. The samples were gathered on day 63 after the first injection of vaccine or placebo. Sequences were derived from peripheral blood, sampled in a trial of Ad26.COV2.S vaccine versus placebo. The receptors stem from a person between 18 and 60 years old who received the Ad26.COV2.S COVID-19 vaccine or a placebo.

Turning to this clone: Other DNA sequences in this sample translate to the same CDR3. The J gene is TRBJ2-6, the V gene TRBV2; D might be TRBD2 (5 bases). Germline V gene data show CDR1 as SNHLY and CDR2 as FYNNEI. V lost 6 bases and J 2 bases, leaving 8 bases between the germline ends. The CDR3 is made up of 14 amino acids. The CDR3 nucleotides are TGTGCCAGCAGCGGAGGAGCTGGGGCCAACGTCCTGACTTTC. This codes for CASSGGAGANVLTF.

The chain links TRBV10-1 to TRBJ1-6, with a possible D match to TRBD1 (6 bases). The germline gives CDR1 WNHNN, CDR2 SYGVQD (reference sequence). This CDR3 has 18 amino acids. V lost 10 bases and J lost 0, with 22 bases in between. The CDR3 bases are TGCGCCACACTCGCGGCGGGGGCTAAGAGCTCCTATAATTCACCCCTCCACTTT. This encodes CATLAAGAKSSYNSPLHF.

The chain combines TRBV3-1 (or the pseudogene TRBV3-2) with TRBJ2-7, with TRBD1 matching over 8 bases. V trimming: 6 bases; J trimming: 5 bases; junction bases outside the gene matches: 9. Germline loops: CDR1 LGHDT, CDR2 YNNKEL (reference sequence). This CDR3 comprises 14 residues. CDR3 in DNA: TGTGCCAGCAGAGCCTACCAGGGGGCGAACGAGCAGTACTTC. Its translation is CASRAYQGANEQYF.

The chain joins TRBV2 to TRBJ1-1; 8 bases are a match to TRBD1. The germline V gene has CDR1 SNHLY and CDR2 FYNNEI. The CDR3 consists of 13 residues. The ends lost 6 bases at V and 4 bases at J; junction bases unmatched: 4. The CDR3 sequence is CASRDRVTTEAFF. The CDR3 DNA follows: TGTGCCAGCAGGGACAGGGTAACCACTGAAGCTTTCTTT.

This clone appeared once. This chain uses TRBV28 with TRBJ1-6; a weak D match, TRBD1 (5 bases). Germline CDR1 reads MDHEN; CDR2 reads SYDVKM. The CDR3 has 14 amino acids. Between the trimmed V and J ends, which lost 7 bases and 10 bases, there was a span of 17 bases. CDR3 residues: CASKEGGTGSPLHF. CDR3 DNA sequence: TGTGCCAGCAAGGAGGGCGGGACGGGGTCACCCCTCCACTTT.

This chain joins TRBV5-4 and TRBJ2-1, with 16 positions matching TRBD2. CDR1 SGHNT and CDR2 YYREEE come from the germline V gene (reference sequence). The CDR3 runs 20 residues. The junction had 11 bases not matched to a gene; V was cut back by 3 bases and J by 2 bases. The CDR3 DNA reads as TGTGCCAGCAGCTCCCCCGAAGGGACTAGCGGGAGGGGTACCTACAATGAGCAGTTCTTC. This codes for CASSSPEGTSGRGTYNEQFF. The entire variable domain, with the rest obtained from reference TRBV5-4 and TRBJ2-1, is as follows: ETGVTQSPTHLIKTRGQQVTLRCSSQSGHNTVSWYQQALGQGPQFIFQYYREEENGRGNFPPRFSGLQFPNYSSELNVNALELDDSALYLCASSSPEGTSGRGTYNEQFFGPGTRLTVL.

In nucleotides, the CDR3 is TGTGCCAGCAGTAAAGGGACAGCTACTCTCAGCTCCTACGAGCAGTACTTC. Translated: CASSKGTATLSSYEQYF. The rearrangement uses TRBV6-1 and TRBJ2-7, with 7 positions matching TRBD1. This CDR3 is 17 amino acids long. Germline V gene sequence: CDR1 MNHNS, CDR2 SASEGT. J was trimmed by 0 bases and V by 5 bases; bases with no gene match: 13.

The CDR3 nucleotides read TGTGCCAGCATCACCGGGACAGGGCCCATTGAAGGGGGCTACACCTTC. It encodes CASITGTGPIEGGYTF. V is TRBV28 and J is TRBJ1-2; 9 bases are a match to TRBD1. Germline CDR1 is MDHEN and CDR2 is SYDVKM. The CDR3 sequence is 16 residues long. V trimming: 7 bases; J trimming: 8 bases; junction bases outside the gene matches: 17.

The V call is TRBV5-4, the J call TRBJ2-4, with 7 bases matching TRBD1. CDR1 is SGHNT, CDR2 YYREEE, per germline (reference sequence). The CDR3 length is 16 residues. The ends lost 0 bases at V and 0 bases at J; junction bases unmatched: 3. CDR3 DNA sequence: TGTGCCAGCAGCTTGGAGGGGGCCCTAGCCAAAAACATTCAGTACTTC. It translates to CASSLEGALAKNIQYF. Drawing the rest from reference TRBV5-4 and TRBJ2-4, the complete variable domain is ETGVTQSPTHLIKTRGQQVTLRCSSQSGHNTVSWYQQALGQGPQFIFQYYREEENGRGNFPPRFSGLQFPNYSSELNVNALELDDSALYLCASSLEGALAKNIQYFGAGTRLSVL.

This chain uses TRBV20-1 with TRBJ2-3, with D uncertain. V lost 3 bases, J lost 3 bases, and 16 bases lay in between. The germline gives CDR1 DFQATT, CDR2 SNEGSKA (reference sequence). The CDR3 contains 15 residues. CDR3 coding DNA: TGCAGTGCTAGTCCTGACCTGAGTGGGACAGATACGCAGTATTTT. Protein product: CSASPDLSGTDTQYF.

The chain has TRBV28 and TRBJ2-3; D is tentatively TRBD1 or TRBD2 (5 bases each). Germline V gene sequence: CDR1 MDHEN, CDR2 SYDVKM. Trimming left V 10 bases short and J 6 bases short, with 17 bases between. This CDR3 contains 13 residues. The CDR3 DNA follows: TGTGCCACCCGAGGGCAGGGCTTGGATACGCAGTATTTT. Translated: CATRGQGLDTQYF.

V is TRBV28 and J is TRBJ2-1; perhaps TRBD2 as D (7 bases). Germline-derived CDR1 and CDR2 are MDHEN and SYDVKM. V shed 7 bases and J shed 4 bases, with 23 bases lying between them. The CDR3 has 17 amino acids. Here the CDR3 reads CASTGVGRGGTYNEQFF. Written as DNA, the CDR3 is TGTGCCAGCACAGGGGTGGGGAGGGGTGGAACTTACAATGAGCAGTTCTTC.

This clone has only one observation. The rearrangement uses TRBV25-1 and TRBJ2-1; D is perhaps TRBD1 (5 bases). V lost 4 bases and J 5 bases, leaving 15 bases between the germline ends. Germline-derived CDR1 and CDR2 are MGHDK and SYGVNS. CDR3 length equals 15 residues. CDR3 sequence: CASSVELGPHNEQFF. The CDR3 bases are TGTGCCAGCAGTGTTGAACTGGGGCCCCACAATGAGCAGTTCTTC.

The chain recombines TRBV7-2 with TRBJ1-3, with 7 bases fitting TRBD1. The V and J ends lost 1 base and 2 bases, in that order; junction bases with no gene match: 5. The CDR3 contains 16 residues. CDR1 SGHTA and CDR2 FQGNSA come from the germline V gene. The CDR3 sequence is CASSLVGTATGNTIYF. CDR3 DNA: TGTGCCAGCAGCTTAGTAGGGACAGCTACTGGAAACACCATATATTTT.

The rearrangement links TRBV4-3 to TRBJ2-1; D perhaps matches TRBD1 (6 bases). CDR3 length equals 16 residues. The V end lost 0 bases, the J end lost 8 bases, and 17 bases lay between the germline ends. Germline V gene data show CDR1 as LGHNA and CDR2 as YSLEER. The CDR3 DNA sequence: TGCGCCAGCAGCCAAGATTTGTCAAACAGGGCATATGAGCAGTTCTTC. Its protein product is CASSQDLSNRAYEQFF.

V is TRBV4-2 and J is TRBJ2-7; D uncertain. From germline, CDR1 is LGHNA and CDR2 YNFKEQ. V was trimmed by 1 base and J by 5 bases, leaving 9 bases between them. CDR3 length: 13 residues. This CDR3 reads CASSQGFTNEQYF. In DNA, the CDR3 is TGTGCCAGCAGCCAAGGATTTACGAACGAGCAGTACTTC.

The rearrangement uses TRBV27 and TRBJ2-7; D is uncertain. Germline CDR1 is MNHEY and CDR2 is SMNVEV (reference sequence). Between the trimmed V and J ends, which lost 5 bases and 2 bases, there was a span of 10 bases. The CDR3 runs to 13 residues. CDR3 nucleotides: TGTGCCAGCAGTGTTAAGCCCGCCTACGAGCAGTACTTC. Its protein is CASSVKPAYEQYF.

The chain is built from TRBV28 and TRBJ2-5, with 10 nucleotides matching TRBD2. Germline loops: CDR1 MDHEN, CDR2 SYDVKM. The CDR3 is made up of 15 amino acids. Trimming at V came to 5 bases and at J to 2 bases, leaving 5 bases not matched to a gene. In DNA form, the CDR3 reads TGTGCCAGCAGTCCGACTAGCGGGCCTCAAGAGACCCAGTACTTC. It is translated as CASSPTSGPQETQYF.

The DNA for the CDR3 is TGTGCCAGCAGTTTACCTTCCCGGAACACCATATATTTT. Protein sequence: CASSLPSRNTIYF. This chain joins TRBV28 and TRBJ1-3; D remains ambiguous. V lost 2 bases, J lost 7 bases, and 9 bases lay in between. The germline V gene encodes CDR1 MDHEN and CDR2 SYDVKM. This CDR3 contains 13 residues.

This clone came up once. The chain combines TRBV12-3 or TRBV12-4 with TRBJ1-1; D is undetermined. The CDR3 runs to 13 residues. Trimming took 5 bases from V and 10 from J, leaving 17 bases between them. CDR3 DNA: TGTGCCAGCAGTCCCAAGGCCTTTAGGAGAGCTTTCTTT. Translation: CASSPKAFRRAFF.

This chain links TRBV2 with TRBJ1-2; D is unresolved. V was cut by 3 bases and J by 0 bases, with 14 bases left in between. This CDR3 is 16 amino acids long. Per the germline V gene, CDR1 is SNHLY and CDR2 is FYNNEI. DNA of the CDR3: TGTGCCAGCAGTGATACAGCCGCACTTCCTAACTATGGCTACACCTTC. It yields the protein CASSDTAALPNYGYTF.

The CDR3 loop is CASSPTGTGPQHF. The CDR3 DNA reads TGTGCCAGCAGCCCGACAGGGACTGGACCCCAGCATTTT. This sequence joins TRBV6-5 and TRBJ1-5; 7 nucleotides match TRBD1. V dropped 6 bases and J dropped 10; count of bases not matched to a gene: 9. Germline V gives CDR1 MNHEY, CDR2 SVGAGI. The CDR3 sequence is 13 residues long.

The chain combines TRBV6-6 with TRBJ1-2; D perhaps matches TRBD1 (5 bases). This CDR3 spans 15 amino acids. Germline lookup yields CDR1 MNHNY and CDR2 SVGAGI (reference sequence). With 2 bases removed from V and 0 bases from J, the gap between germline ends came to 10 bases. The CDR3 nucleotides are TGTGCCAGCAGTTACCCCGGGGGGTCTAACTATGGCTACACCTTC. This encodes CASSYPGGSNYGYTF.

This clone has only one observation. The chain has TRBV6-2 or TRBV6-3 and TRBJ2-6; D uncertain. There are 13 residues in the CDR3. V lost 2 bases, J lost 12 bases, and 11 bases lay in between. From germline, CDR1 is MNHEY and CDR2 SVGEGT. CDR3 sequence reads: CASSYPNPGVLTF. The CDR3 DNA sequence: TGTGCCAGCAGTTACCCCAATCCGGGCGTCCTGACTTTC.

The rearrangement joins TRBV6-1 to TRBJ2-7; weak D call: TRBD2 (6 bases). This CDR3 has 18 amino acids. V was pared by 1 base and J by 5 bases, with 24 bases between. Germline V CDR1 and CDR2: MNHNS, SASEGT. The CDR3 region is CASSEGPPRGTVSNEQYF. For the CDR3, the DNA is TGTGCCAGCAGTGAAGGCCCACCCCGCGGGACGGTGAGTAACGAGCAGTACTTC.

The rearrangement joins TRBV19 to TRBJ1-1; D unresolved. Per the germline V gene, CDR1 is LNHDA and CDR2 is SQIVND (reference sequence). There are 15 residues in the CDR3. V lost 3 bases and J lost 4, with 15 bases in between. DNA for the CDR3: TGTGCCAGTAGTATTCCCGGCGAGGGTCGCACTGAAGCTTTCTTT. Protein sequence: CASSIPGEGRTEAFF.

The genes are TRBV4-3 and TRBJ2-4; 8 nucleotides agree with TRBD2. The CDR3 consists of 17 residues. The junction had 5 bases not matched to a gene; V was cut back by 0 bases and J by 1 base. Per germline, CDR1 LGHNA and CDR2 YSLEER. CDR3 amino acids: CASSQEGSGTAKNIQYF. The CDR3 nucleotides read TGCGCCAGCAGCCAAGAGGGTAGCGGGACTGCCAAAAACATTCAGTACTTC.

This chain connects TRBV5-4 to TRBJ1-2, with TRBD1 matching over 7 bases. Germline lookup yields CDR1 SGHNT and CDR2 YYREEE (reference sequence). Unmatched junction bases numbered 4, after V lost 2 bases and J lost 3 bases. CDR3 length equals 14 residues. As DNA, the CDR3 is TGTGCCAGCAGCTTCAGGGGGGCGGACTATGGCTACACCTTC. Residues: CASSFRGADYGYTF.

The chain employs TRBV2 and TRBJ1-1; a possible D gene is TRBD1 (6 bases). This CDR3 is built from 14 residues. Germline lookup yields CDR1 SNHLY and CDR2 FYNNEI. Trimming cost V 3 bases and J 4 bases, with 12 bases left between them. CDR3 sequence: CASSDPGGATEAFF. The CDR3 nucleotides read TGTGCCAGCAGTGATCCGGGGGGGGCCACTGAAGCTTTCTTT.

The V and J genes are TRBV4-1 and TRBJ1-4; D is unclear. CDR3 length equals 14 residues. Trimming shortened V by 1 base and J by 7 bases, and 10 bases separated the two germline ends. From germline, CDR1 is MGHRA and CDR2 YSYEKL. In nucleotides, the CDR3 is TGCGCCAGCAGCCAAGGGGGAAGTCCTGAAAAACTGTTTTTT. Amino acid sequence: CASSQGGSPEKLFF.

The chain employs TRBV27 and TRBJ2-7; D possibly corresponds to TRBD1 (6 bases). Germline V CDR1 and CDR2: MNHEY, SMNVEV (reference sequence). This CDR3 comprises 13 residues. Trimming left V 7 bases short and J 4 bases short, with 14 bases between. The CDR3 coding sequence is TGTGCCAGCAAAAAGCAGGGGTGGTACGAGCAGTACTTC. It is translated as CASKKQGWYEQYF.

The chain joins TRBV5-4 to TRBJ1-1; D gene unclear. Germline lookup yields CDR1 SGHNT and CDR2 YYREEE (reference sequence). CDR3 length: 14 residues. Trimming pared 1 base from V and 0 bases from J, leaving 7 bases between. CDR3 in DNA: TGTGCCAGCAGCTTGACAATCCTGAACACTGAAGCTTTCTTT. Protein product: CASSLTILNTEAFF.